The 8 T cell receptor beta chains in this list originate from one sample, sequenced in a study of blood T cell repertoires in COVID-19. Data came from immunoSEQ multiplex PCR; TCRdb stores just in-frame clones and leaves some out. Altogether around 240,000 clones are present, approximately 80% being singletons, with the ten largest covering 6% to 9.5%. Material: peripheral blood. The source is a woman in her forties or fifties with acute or convalescent COVID-19.

The chain couples TRBV11-3 to TRBJ2-5; 7 bases agree with TRBD2. The CDR3 has 14 amino acids. Germline assignment: CDR1 SGHNT and CDR2 YENEEA. Trimming at V came to 1 base and at J to 5 bases, leaving 4 bases not matched to a gene. CDR3 protein: CASSLGGGDETQYF. In DNA, the CDR3 is TGTGCCAGCAGCTTAGGTGGGGGGGACGAGACCCAGTACTTC. Complete variable domain (other parts from reference TRBV11-3 and TRBJ2-5): EAGVVQSPRYKIIEKKQPVAFWCNPISGHNTLYWYLQNLGQGPELLIRYENEEAVDDSQLPKDRFSAERLKGVDSTLKIQPAELGDSAVYLCASSLGGGDETQYFGPGTRLLVL.

The chain carries TRBV28 and TRBJ2-3, with a possible D match to TRBD2 (5 bases). The V gene lost 1 base and the J gene lost 8 bases, with 13 bases spanning the gap. This CDR3 is built from 14 residues. Per the germline V gene, CDR1 is MDHEN and CDR2 is SYDVKM. CDR3 sequence (DNA): TGTGCCAGCAGTTTATCCCCTCGGGATGCTACGCAGTATTTT. It is translated as CASSLSPRDATQYF.

This chain joins TRBV28 and TRBJ1-1, with D hard to call. The CDR3 runs to 13 residues. Germline V gives CDR1 MDHEN, CDR2 SYDVKM. V was clipped by 6 bases and J by 1 base, with 9 bases between them. CDR3 sequence reads: CASRLNKNTEAFF. CDR3 DNA: TGTGCCAGCAGACTGAATAAGAACACTGAAGCTTTCTTT. Variable domain in full (rest from reference TRBV28 and TRBJ1-1): DVKVTQSSRYLVKRTGEKVFLECVQDMDHENMFWYRQDPGLGLRLIYFSYDVKMKEKGDIPEGYSVSREKKERFSLILESASTNQTSMYLCASRLNKNTEAFFGQGTRLTVV.

The chain links TRBV28 to TRBJ1-2; possible D gene TRBD1, 6 bases. The V end lost 3 bases, the J end lost 7 bases, and 12 bases lay between the germline ends. Germline CDR1 MDHEN, CDR2 SYDVKM. The CDR3 loop spans 13 amino acids. CDR3 bases: TGTGCCAGCAGTTTCGAGGGGGTGAGTGGCTACACCTTC. Its translation: CASSFEGVSGYTF.

The rearrangement joins TRBV9 to TRBJ1-2; D is undetermined. The V gene lost 2 bases and the J gene lost 8 bases, with 19 bases spanning the gap. The CDR3 is 15 amino acids. Germline V gene sequence: CDR1 SGDLS, CDR2 YYNGEE. CDR3 DNA sequence: TGTGCCAGCAGCGTTCTAGGCTCCGGCGCGGAGGGCTACACCTTC. Amino acids: CASSVLGSGAEGYTF.

The rearrangement uses TRBV3-1 (or the pseudogene TRBV3-2) and TRBJ2-5; possibly TRBD2 for D (6 bases). Germline CDR1 reads LGHDT; CDR2 reads YNNKEL (reference sequence). The CDR3 runs to 13 residues. V gave up 4 bases and J gave up 3 bases, with 9 bases separating them. The CDR3 region is CASSRDSEETQYF. CDR3 in DNA: TGTGCCAGCAGCCGGGACTCTGAAGAGACCCAGTACTTC.

The V and J genes are TRBV30 and TRBJ1-1; D ambiguous. Germline V gene sequence: CDR1 GTSNPN, CDR2 SVGIG (reference sequence). The CDR3 runs 14 residues. With 4 bases removed from V and 5 bases from J, the gap between germline ends came to 17 bases. CDR3 nucleotides: TGTGCCTGGACCCGGTTGGAGGGAAGGACTGAAGCTTTCTTT. This translates into CAWTRLEGRTEAFF. The complete variable domain, with remaining parts taken from reference TRBV30 and TRBJ1-1, reads SQTIHQWPATLVQPVGSPLSLECTVEGTSNPNLYWYRQAAGRGLQLLFYSVGIGQISSEVPQNLSASRPQDRQFILSSKKLLLSDSGFYLCAWTRLEGRTEAFFGQGTRLTVV.

This chain joins TRBV3-1 (or the pseudogene TRBV3-2) and TRBJ1-1; D gene unclear. The V and J ends lost 4 bases and 1 base respectively, with 7 bases between them. The CDR3 runs 13 residues. Germline V gene sequence: CDR1 LGHDT, CDR2 YNNKEL (reference sequence). CDR3 sequence: CASSLGANTEAFF. CDR3 DNA sequence: TGTGCCAGCAGCCTGGGAGCGAACACTGAAGCTTTCTTT.